This T cell receptor (beta chain) was retrieved from a study of control samples from healthy donors and cancer patients. Method: immunoSEQ multiplex PCR; TCRdb's copy keeps in-frame clones and lacks some. The table records 100,000 to 150,000 clones, around 90% of them present only once. CDR1 SGHRS and CDR2 YFSETQ come from the germline V gene. The CDR3 is 13 residues long. The V end lost 0 bases, the J end lost 5 bases, and 8 bases lay between the germline ends. The chain employs TRBV5-1 and TRBJ2-5; D not certain. The TCR was taken from a man aged 18-30 years in good health. Material for sequencing was blood. In nucleotides, the CDR3 is TGCGCCAGCAGCTTGGACCCGCGGGAGACCCAGTACTTC. Translating it yields CASSLDPRETQYF.